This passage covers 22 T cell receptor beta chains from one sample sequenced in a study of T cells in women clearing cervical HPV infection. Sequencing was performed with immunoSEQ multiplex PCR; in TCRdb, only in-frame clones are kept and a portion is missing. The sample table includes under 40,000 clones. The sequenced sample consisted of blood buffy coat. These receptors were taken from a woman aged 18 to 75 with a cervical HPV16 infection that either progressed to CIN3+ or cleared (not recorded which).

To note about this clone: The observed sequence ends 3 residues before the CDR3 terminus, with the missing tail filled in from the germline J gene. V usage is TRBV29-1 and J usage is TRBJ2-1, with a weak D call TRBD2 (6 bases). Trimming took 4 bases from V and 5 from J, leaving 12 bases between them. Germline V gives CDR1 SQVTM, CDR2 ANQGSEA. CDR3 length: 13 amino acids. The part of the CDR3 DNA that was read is TGCAGCGTTGCGGGGAGGAACCACAATGAG. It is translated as CSVAGRNHNE. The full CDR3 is CSVAGRNHNEQFF.

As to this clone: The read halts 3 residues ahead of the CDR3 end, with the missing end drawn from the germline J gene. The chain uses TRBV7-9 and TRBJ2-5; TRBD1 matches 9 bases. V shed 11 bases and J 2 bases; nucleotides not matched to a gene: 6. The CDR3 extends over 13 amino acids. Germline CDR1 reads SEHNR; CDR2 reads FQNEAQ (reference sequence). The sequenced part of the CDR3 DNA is TGTGCCGGAGGGACAGGGACACAAGAGACC. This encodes CAGGTGTQET. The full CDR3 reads CAGGTGTQETQYF.

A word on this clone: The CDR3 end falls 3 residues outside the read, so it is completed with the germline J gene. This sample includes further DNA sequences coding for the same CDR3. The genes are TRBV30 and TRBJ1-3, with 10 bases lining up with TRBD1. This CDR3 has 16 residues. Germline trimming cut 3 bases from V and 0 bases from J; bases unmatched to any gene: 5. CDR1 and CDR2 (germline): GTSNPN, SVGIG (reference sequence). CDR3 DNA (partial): TGTGCCTGGAGCCGACAGGGGGCCAGCTCTGGAAACACC. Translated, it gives CAWSRQGASSGNT. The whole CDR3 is CAWSRQGASSGNTIYF.

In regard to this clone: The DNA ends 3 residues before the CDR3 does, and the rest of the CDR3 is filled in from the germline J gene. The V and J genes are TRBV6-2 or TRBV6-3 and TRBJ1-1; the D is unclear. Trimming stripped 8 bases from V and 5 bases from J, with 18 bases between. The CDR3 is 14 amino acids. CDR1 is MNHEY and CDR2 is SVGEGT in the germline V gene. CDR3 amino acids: CASLQLTRSTEAFF. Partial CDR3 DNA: TGTGCCAGCCTACAACTAACAAGGTCTACTGAA.

The CDR3 protein is CASSLGMGGDQPQHF. The part of the CDR3 DNA that was read is TGTGCCAGCAGCTTAGGCATGGGGGGAGATCAGCCC. The chain combines TRBV13 with TRBJ1-5, with D possibly matching TRBD1 (5 bases). The CDR3 goes on 3 residues after the read ends, and that part is filled in from the germline J gene. V lost 0 bases and J lost 5, with 11 bases in between. Germline assignment: CDR1 PRHDT and CDR2 FYEKMQ (reference sequence). The CDR3 is 15 residues long.

Partial CDR3 DNA: TGCAGTGCTAGAGTATCGACAGGGGGGGTTTGGAATCAGCCC. Translated: CSARVSTGGVWNQP. The whole CDR3 sequence is CSARVSTGGVWNQPQHF. The V call is TRBV20-1, the J call TRBJ1-5; TRBD1 matches at 9 bases. With the read ending 3 residues before the CDR3 end, the germline J gene is used to fill in that end. CDR1 is DFQATT and CDR2 is SNEGSKA in the germline V gene (reference sequence). This CDR3 spans 17 amino acids. The V segment lost 1 base and the J segment 4 bases; nucleotides outside the gene matches: 11.

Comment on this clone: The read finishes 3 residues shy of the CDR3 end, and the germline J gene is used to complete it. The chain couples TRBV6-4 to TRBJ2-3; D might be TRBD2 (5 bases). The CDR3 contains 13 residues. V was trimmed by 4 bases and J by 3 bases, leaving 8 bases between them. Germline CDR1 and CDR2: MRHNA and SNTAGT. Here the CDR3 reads CASSAAETDTQYF. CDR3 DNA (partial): TGTGCCAGCAGTGCAGCGGAAACAGATACG.

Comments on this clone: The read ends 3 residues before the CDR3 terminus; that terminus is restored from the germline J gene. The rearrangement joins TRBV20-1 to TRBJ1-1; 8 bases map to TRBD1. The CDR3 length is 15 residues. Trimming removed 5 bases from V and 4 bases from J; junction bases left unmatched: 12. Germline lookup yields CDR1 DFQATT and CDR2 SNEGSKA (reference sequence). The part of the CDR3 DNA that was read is TGCAGTGCTCCCGGGACAGGCTATCGGGGCACTGAA. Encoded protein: CSAPGTGYRGTE. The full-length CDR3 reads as CSAPGTGYRGTEAFF.

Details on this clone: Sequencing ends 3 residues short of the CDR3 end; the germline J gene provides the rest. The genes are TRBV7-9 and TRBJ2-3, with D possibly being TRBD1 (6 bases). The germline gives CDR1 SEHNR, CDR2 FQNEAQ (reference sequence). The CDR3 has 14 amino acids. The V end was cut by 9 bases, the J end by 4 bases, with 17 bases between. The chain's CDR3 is CASFRDTRADTQYF. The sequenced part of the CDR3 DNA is TGTGCCAGTTTCCGGGACACACGCGCAGATACG.

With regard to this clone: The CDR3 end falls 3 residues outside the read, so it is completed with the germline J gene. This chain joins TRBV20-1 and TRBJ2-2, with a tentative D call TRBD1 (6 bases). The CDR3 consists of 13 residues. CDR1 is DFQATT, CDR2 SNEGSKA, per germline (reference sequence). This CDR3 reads CSASSPGDEKLFF. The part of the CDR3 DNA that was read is TGCAGTGCTAGCTCTCCAGGGGATGAAAAG.

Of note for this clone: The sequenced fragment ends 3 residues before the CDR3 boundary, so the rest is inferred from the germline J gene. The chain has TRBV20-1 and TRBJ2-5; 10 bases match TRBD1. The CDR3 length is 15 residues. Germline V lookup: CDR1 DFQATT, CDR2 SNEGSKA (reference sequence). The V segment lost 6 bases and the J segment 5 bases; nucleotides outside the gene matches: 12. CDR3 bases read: TGCAGTGCCGAACCGGGACAGGGGTTTCGGGAGACC. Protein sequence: CSAEPGQGFRET. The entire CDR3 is CSAEPGQGFRETQYF.

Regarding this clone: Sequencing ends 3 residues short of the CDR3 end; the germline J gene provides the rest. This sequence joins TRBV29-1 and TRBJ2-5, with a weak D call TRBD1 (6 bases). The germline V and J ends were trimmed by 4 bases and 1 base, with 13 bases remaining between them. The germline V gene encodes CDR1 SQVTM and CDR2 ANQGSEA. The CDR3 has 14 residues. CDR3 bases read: TGCAGCGTTGCAAGACAGGCGTTCCAAGAGACC. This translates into CSVARQAFQET. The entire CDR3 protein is CSVARQAFQETQYF.

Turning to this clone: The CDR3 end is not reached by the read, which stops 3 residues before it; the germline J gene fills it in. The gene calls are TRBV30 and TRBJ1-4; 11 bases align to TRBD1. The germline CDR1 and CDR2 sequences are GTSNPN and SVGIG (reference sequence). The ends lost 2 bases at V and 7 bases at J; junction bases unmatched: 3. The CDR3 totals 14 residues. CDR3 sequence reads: CAWSRDRGTEKLFF. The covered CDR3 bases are TGTGCCTGGAGTAGGGACAGGGGGACTGAAAAA.

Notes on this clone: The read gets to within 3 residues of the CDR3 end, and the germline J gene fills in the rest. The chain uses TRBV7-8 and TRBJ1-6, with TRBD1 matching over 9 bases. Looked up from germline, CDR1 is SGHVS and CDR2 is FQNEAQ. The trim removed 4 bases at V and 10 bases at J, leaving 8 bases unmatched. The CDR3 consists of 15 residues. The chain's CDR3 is CASSSTGTGTSPLHF. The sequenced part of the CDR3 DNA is TGTGCCAGCAGCTCGACCGGGACAGGGACCTCACCC.

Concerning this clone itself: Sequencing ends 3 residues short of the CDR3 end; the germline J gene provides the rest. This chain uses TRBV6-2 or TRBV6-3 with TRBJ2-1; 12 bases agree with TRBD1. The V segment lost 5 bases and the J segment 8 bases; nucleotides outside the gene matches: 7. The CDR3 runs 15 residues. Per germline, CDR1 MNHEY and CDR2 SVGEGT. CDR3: CASSNVGQGADEQFF. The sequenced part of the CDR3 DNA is TGTGCCAGCAGTAACGTGGGACAGGGGGCCGATGAG.

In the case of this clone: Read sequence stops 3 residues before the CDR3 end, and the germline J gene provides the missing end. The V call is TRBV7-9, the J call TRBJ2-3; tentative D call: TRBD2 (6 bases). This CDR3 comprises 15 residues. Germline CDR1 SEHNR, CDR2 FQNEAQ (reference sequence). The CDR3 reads CASSLAGWGRETQYF. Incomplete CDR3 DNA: TGTGCCAGCAGCTTAGCGGGCTGGGGCCGGGAGACG.

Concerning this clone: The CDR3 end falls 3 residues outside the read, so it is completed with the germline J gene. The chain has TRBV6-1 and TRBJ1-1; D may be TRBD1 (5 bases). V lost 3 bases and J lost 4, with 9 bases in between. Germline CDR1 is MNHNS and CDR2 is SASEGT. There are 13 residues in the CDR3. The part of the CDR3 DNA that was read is TGTGCCAGCAGTGAGCAGGGAGGCACTGAA. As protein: CASSEQGGTE. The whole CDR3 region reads CASSEQGGTEAFF.

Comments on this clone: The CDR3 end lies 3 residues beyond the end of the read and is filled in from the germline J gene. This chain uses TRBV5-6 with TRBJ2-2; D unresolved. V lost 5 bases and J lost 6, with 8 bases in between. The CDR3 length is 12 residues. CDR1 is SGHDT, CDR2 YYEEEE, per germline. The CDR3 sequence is CASSLGAGELFF. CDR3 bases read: TGTGCCAGCAGTCTAGGCGCCGGGGAG.

The CDR3 loop reads CAISGKQGLNEAFF. The sequenced CDR3 bases are TGTGCCATCAGTGGAAAACAGGGGTTGAATGAA. The chain carries TRBV10-3 and TRBJ1-1; TRBD1 aligns across 7 bases. With the read ending 3 residues before the CDR3 end, the germline J gene is used to fill in that end. Per the germline V gene, CDR1 is ENHRY and CDR2 is SYGVKD. The CDR3 spans 14 residues. Trimming took 4 bases from V and 7 from J; bases not matched to a gene: 9.

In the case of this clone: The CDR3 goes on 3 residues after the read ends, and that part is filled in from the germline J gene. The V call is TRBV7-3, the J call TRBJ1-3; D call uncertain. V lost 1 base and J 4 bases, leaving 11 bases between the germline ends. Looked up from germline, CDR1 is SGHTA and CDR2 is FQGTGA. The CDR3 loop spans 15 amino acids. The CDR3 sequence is CASSLSPTGGNTIYF. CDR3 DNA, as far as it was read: TGTGCCAGCAGCTTAAGCCCAACGGGGGGAAACACC.

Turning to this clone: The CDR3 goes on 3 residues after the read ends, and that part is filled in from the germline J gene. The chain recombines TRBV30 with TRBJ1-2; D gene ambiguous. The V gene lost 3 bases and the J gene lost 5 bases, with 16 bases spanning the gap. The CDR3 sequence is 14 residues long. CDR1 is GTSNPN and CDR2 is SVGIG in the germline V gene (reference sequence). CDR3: CAWRVTGSIYGYTF. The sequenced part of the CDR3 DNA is TGTGCCTGGAGAGTGACCGGGTCAATATATGGC.

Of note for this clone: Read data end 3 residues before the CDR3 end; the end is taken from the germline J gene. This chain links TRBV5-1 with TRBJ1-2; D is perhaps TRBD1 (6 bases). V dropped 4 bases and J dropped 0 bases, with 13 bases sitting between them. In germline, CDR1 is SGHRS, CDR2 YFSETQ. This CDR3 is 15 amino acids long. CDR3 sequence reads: CASSIGTLANYGYTF. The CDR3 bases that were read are TGCGCCAGCAGCATTGGGACACTAGCTAACTATGGC.